The 2 T cell receptor beta chains presented below share a single source sample, sequenced in a study of response to subunit inactivated influenza vaccine. TCRdb fed the RT-PCR reads into MiXCR, producing one record per CDR3 protein. In the table there are about 500,000 distinct CDR3 sequences, more than 15% of which are singletons. The input for sequencing was CD4+ T cells sorted from PBMCs, taken about 24 months after vaccination. Receptor source: a man aged 45 to 70 who received an inactivated influenza vaccine.

This clonotype was detected a few times. J is TRBJ1-1 and V is TRBV20-1, with unresolved D. This CDR3 has 13 residues. V shed 7 bases and J shed 2 bases, with 14 bases lying between them. Germline V CDR1 and CDR2: DFQATT, SNEGSKA (reference sequence). The CDR3 loop reads CSVSRQDNTEAFF. In DNA, the CDR3 is TGCAGTGTTAGTCGGCAGGATAACACTGAAGCTTTCTTT.

The chain is built from TRBV6-2 or TRBV6-3 and TRBJ2-7; TRBD1 matches 9 bases. The CDR3 has 16 residues. V gave up 2 bases and J gave up 2 bases; unmatched junction bases: 7. Germline values: CDR1 MNHEY, CDR2 SVGEGT. CDR3 amino acids: CASSYAAGTGTYEQYF. The CDR3 bases are TGTGCCAGCAGTTACGCAGCCGGGACAGGGACCTACGAGCAGTACTTC.